The source of this T cell receptor beta chain is a study of shared T cell receptors in the human thymus listed by TCRdb under 2021. Some background on the complete study: The study examined how self-reactive, shared T-cell receptor alpha chains are generated in the human thymus.

CDR1 and CDR2, looked up from the germline V gene, are MDHEN and SYDVKM. Trimming takes 1 base off V and 0 bases off J; junction bases not matched to a gene: 5. Taken from cysteine to phenylalanine, the CDR3 has 17 residues. The entry retains the CDR3 DNA only, 51 bases that are in frame from base 1. Concerning this clone: Its recognized antigen is unknown. It has no much larger one-base neighbor in the sample; base qualities were not kept.

The library was obtained by the immunoSEQ multiplex PCR assay. The table was pulled from immuneACCESS by TCRdb, which kept in-frame rearrangements only. Such tables lose some clones; where checked, under half of the loss comes from unresolved V genes, and the rest has no known cause. The sample table shows under 450,000 clones, and more than 85% are seen once. The ten largest account for roughly 0.02% of the sample. The material sequenced was thymocytes. The sequence joins TRBV28 to TRBJ2-5, with 10 bases in between that match TRBD2. The receptor's source is a human donor. DNA sequence: TGTGCCAGCAGTTTATCGGGACTAGCGATCTACCAAGAGACCCAGTACTTC. This codes for CASSLSGLAIYQETQYF.